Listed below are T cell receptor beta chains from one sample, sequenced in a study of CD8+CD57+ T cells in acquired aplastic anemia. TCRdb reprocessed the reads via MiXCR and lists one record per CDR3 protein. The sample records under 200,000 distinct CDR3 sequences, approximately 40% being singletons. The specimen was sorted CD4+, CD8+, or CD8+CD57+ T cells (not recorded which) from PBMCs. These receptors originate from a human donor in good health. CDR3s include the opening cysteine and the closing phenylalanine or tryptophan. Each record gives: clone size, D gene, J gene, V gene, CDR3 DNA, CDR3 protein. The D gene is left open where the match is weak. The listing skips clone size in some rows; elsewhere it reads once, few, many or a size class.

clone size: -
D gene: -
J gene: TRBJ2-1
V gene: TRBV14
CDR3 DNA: TGTGCCAGCAGCCATGCAAATGAGCAGTTCTTC
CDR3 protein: CASSHANEQFF

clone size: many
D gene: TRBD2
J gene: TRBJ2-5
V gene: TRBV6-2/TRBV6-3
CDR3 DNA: TGTGCCAGCAGTTACCGTGCGGGGGACCAAGAGACCCAGTACTTC
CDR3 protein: CASSYRAGDQETQYF

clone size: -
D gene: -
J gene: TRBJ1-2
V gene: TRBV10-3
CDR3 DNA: TGTGCCATCAGTGAAACAGCCTTAAACTATGGCTACACCTTC
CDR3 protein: CAISETALNYGYTF

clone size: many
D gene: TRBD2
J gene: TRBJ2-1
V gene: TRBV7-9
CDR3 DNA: TGTGCCAGCAGCTTAAAGCTAGCGGGAGTAAGGATGGATGAGCAGTTCTTC
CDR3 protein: CASSLKLAGVRMDEQFF

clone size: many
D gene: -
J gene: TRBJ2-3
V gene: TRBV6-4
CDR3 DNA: TGTGCCAGCAGTGACCTCCCTTTCCCCCTCACAGATACGCAGTATTTT
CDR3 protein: CASSDLPFPLTDTQYF

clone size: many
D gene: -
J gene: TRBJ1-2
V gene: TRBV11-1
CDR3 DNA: TGTGCCAGCAGCCATTCGGACACCCCCGCTAACTATGGCTACACCTTC
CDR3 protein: CASSHSDTPANYGYTF

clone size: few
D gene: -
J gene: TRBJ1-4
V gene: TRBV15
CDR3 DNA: TGTGCCACCAGCGCCCTAAGCGGGAGGAATGAAAAACTGTTTTTT
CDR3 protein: CATSALSGRNEKLFF

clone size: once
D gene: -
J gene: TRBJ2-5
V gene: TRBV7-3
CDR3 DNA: TGTGCCAGCAGCTTCCTGCCTCAAGAGACCCAGTACTTC
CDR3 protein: CASSFLPQETQYF

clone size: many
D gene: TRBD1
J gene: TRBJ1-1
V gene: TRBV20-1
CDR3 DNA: TGCAGTGCTAGAATCCGGCCGGGACAGGGGGGCTCGAACACTGAAGCTTTCTTT
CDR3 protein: CSARIRPGQGGSNTEAFF

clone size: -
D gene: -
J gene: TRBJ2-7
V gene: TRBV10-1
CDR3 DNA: TGCGCCAGCGGTCCCTCCACCCTCTACGTGCAGTACTTC
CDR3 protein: CASGPSTLYVQYF

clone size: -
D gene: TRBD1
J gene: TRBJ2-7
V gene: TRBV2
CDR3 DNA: TGTGCCAGCACCCCGGGACAGGGGATCCACGAGCAGTACTTC
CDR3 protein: CASTPGQGIHEQYF

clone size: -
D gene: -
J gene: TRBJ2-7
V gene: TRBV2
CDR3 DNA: TGTGCCAGCACCCGGACCCGTACGGGAGAGCAGTACTTC
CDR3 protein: CASTRTRTGEQYF

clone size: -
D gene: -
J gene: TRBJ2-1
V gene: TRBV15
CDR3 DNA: TGTGCCACCGGGGGTGGCTCAGGGCCCCACAATGAGCAGTTCTTC
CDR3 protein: CATGGGSGPHNEQFF

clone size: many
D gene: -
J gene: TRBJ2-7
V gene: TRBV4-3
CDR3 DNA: TGCGCCAGCAGCCAGTACCTCCGGGACACTTACGAGCAGTACTTC
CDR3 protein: CASSQYLRDTYEQYF

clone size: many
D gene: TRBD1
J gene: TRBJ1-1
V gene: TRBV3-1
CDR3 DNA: TGTGCCAGCAGAGAAATAGCAGGGGGCAATGCTTTCTTT
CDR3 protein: CASREIAGGNAFF

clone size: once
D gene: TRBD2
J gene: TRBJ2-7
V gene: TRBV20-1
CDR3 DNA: TGCAGTGCTAGAGATAGGACTAGCGGGATATACGAGCAGTACTTC
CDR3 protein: CSARDRTSGIYEQYF

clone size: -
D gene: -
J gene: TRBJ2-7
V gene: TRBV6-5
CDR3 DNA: TGTGCCAGCAGTTACGGGACCACTGGGGACTACGAGCAGTACTTC
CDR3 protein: CASSYGTTGDYEQYF

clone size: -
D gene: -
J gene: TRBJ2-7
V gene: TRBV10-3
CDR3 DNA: TGTGCCATCAGGTACGGTGGGGGGACCTACGAGCAGTACTTC
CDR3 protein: CAIRYGGGTYEQYF

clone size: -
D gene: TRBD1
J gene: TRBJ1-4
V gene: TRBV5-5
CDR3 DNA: TGTGCCAGCAGCTGGCAGGGGGCCTCTAATGAAAAACTGTTTTTT
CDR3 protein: CASSWQGASNEKLFF

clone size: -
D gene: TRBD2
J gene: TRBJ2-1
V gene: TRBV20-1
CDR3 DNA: TGCAGTGCTAGAGGTAGCGGGGGGGCTAATGAGCAGTTCTTC
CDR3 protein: CSARGSGGANEQFF

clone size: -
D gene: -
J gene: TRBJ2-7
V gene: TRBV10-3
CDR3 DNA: TGTGCCATCAGCCTCGGGGAGGGGGGTACCTACGAGCAGTACTTC
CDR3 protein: CAISLGEGGTYEQYF

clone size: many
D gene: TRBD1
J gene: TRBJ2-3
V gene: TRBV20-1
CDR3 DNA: TGCAGTGCTAGAGGGGGGACAGGGAACACAGATACGCAGTATTTT
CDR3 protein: CSARGGTGNTDTQYF

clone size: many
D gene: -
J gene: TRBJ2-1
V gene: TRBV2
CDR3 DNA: TGTGCCAGCAGTGGAGGGGGGGCCCGGGGGGATGAGCAGTTCTTC
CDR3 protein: CASSGGGARGDEQFF

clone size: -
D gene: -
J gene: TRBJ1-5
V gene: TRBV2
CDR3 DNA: TGTGCCAGCAGTGCGAGGTACGGGGTTGATCAGCCCCAGCATTTT
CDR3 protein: CASSARYGVDQPQHF

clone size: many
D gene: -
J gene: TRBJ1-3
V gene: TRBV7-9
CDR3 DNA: TGTGCCAGCATCTCCGGGAGCTCTGGAAACACCATATATTTT
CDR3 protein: CASISGSSGNTIYF

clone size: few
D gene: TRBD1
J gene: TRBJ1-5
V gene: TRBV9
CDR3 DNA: TGTGCCAGCAGCCCCGGGACAGGGGGCCTCAATCAGCCCCAGCATTTT
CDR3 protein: CASSPGTGGLNQPQHF

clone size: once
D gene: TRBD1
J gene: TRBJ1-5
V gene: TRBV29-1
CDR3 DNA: TGCAGCGTTGCAACCCAGACAGGGGTTGGCGGCAATCAGCCCCAGCATTTT
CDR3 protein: CSVATQTGVGGNQPQHF

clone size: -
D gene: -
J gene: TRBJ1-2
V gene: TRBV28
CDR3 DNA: TGTGCCAGCAGCTCGGGGGGGGGCTATGGCTACACCTTC
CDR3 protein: CASSSGGGYGYTF

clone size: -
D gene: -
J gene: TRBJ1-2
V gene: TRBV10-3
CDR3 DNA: TGTGCCATCAGTCAGGGCGGGGCCCCCGCTAACTATGGCTACACCTTC
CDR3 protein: CAISQGGAPANYGYTF

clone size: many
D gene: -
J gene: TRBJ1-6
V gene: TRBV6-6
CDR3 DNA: TGTGCCAGCAGTTACGGAGACAGTAGGAATTCACCCCTCCACTTT
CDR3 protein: CASSYGDSRNSPLHF

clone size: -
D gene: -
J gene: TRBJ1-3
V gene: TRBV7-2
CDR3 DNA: TGTGCCAGAAGCTCTGGAAACACCGTATATTTT
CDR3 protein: CARSSGNTVYF

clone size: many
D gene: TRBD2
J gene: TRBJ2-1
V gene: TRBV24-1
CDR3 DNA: TGTGCCACCAGTGATCGCTCTACCGGGACTAAAACCTACAATGAGCAGTTCTTC
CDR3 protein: CATSDRSTGTKTYNEQFF

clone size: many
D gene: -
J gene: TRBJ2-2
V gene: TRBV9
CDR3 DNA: TGTGCCAGCAGCGTAGCAGGGACGGCCATATCCACCGGGGAGCTGTTTTTT
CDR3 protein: CASSVAGTAISTGELFF

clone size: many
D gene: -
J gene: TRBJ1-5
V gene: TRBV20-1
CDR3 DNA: TGCAGTGCTAGAGCGGTCAGCAATCAGCCCCAGCATTTT
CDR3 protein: CSARAVSNQPQHF

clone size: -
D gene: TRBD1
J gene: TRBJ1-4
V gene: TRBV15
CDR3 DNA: TGTGCCACCAGCAAGGGGACAGGGAGCGATGAAAAACTGTTTTTT
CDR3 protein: CATSKGTGSDEKLFF

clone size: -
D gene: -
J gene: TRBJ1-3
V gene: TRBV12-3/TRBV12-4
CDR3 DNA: TGTGCCAGCAGTCGCGGGACAAGGAGGCTCTCTGGAAACACCATATATTTT
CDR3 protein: CASSRGTRRLSGNTIYF

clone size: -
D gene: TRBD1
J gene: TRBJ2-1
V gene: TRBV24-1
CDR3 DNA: TGTGCCAGCACTCTTCAGGGACAGGCCTACAATGAGCAGTTCTTC
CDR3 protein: CASTLQGQAYNEQFF

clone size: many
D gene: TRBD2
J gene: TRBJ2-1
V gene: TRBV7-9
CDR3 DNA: TGTGCCAGTTCAGGGAGCGGGAGGGGATACAATGAGCAGTTCTTC
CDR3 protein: CASSGSGRGYNEQFF

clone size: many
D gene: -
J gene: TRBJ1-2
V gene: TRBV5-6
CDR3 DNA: TGTGCCAGCAGCTTGGTGTCAGGGGACGGCTACACCTTC
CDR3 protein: CASSLVSGDGYTF

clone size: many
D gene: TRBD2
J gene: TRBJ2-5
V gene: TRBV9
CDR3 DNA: TGTGCCAGCAGCGTAGGACTAGCAGCCCAAGAGACCCAGTACTTC
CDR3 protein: CASSVGLAAQETQYF

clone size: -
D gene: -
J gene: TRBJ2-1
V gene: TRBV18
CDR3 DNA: TGTGCCAGCTCACGGGGCGTGGGCGTCTACAATGAGCAGTTCTTC
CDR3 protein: CASSRGVGVYNEQFF

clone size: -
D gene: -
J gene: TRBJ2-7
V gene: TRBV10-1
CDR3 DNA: TGCGCCAGCAGTGAGTCGAGGGTGCGGCACTACGAGCAGTACTTC
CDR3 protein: CASSESRVRHYEQYF

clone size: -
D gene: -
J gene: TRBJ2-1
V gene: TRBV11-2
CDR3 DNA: TGTGCCAGCAGCTTTGTTAGCGGCTCCTACAATGAGCAGTTCTTC
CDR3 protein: CASSFVSGSYNEQFF

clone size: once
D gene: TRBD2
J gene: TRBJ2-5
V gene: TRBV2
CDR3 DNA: TGTGCCAGCAGGTGGCGGGGGGGAGAGACCCAGTACTTC
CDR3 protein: CASRWRGGETQYF

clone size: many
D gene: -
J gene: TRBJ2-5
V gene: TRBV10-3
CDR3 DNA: TGTGCCATCAGTGATGGGGTAGGGGAGACCCAGTACTTC
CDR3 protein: CAISDGVGETQYF

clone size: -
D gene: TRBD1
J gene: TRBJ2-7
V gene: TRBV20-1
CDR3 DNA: TGCAGTGCTAGAGGGGACAGGCGATCCTACGAGCAGTACTTC
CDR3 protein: CSARGDRRSYEQYF

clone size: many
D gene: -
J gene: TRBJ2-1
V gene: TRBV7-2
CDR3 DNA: TGTGCCAGCAGCTTAAGGGTAGTTAACAGGAATGAGCAGTTCTTC
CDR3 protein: CASSLRVVNRNEQFF

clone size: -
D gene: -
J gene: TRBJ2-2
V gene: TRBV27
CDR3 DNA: TGTGCCAGCGCCTTTAGTCCCGGGGAGCTGTTTTTT
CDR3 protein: CASAFSPGELFF

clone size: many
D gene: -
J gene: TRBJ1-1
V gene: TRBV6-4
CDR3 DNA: TGTGCCAGCAGCCCCTCAGGGCACACTGAAGCTTTCTTT
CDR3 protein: CASSPSGHTEAFF

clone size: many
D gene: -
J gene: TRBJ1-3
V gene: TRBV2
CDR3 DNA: TGTGCCAGCGCTCCAGGGATCGGAAACACCATATATTTT
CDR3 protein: CASAPGIGNTIYF

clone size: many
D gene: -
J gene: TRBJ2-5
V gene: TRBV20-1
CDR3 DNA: TGCAGTGCTAGAGAACAAGAGACCCAGTACTTC
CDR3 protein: CSAREQETQYF

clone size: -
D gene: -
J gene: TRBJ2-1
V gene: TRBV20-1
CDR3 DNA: TGCAGTGCTAGACGAAGCGGACCGTACAATGAGCAGTTCTTC
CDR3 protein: CSARRSGPYNEQFF

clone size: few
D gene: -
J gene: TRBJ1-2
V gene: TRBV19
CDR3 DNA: TGTGCCAGTAGTATGAAGCCAGGGTCGTATGGCTACACCTTC
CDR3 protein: CASSMKPGSYGYTF

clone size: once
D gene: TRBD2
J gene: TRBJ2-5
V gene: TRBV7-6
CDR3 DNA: TGTGCCAGCAGCTTAGAACTAGCGGGGCTCGGGGGCCGTGACCAAGAGACCCAGTACTTC
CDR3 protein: CASSLELAGLGGRDQETQYF

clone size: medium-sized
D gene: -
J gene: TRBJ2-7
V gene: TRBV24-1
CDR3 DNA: TGTGCCACCAGTGCGTCGCTCCGGGCAGCCGAGCAGTACTTC
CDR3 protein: CATSASLRAAEQYF

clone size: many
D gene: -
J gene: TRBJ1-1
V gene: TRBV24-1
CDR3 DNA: TGTGCCACCAGTTTGGGGGTTGAAGCTTTCTTT
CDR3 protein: CATSLGVEAFF

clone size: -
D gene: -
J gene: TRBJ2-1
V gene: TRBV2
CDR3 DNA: TGTGCCAGCAGTGCTACTCGGAACCCATACAATGAGCAGTTCTTC
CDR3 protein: CASSATRNPYNEQFF

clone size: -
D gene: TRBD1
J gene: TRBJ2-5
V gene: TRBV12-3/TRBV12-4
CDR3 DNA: TGTGCCAGCAGTACCTGGGACAGGGTGCGTTCCCAGTACTTC
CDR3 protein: CASSTWDRVRSQYF

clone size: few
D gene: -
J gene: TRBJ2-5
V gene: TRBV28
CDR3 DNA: TGTGCCAGCAGTTTACGTCCGTCGGGTAGGCGGGTTCCAATGGAGGAGACCCAGTACTTC
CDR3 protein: CASSLRPSGRRVPMEETQYF